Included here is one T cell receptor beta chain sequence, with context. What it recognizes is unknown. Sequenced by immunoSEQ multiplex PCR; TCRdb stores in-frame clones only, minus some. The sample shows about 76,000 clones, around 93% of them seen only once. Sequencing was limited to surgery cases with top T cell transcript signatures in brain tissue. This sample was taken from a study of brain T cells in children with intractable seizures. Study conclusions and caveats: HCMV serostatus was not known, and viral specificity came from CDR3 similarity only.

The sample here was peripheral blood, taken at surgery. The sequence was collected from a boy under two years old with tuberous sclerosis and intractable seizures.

This CDR3 is CSVELPGEPSTDTQYF. The CDR3 DNA reads as TGCAGCGTTGAACTTCCGGGGGAACCTAGCACAGATACGCAGTATTTT. The V call is TRBV29-1, the J call TRBJ2-3, with a tentative D call TRBD2 (6 bases). Germline assignment: CDR1 SQVTM and CDR2 ANQGSEA. V was clipped by 2 bases and J by 0 bases, with 15 bases between them. CDR3 length: 16 residues.